This T cell receptor (beta chain) stems from a study of cytomegalovirus exposure and HLA in healthy donors. 60 Vbeta and 13 Jbeta primers were used in PCR. Assay: immunoSEQ multiplex PCR; the TCRdb copy retains only in-frame clones and omits some. The table lists around 85,000 clones, 80% of them singletons. Concerning this clone itself: What it recognizes is unknown.

Germline lookup yields CDR1 MNHNS and CDR2 SASEGT. CDR3 length: 16 residues. Trimming removed 1 base from V and 10 bases from J; junction bases left unmatched: 9. Study findings and constraints: A later analysis linked a missense variant in DCLRE1C to the trimming of TCR beta V and J genes. Later analysis suggested links between common viral pathogens and several top significant clusters. Across donors, presence/absence analyses took sequencing depth to be roughly uniform. Altogether, about 160 TCR beta chains were recorded as cytomegalovirus-associated.

The TCR comes from a woman between 50 and 59 years old in good health and CMV-seropositive. Material: PBMCs. The rearrangement uses TRBV6-1 and TRBJ1-6; TRBD1 matches 8 bases. In DNA, the CDR3 is TGTGCCAGCAGTGAAGACAGACAGGGGATGTACTCACCCCTCCACTTT. Residues: CASSEDRQGMYSPLHF.